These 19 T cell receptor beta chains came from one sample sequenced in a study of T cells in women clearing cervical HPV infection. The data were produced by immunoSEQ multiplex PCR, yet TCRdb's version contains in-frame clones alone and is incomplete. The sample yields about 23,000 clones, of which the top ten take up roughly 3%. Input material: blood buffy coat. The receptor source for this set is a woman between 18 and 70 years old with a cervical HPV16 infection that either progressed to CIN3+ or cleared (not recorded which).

CDR3 loop: CASSLSQDQPQHF. The CDR3 bases that were read are TGTGCCAGCAGCCTGTCCCAGGATCAGCCC. The chain recombines TRBV7-2 with TRBJ1-5; unclear D gene. The read finishes 3 residues shy of the CDR3 end, and the germline J gene is used to complete it. The CDR3 loop spans 13 amino acids. Germline CDR1 and CDR2: SGHTA and FQGNSA. Trimming took off 5 bases at V and 5 bases at J, with 10 bases between the two ends.

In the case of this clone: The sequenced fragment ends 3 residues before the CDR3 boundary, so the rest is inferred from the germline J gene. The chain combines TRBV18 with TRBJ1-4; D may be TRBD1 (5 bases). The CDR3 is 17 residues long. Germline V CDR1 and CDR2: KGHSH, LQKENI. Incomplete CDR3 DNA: TGTGCCAGCTCATACAGGAACACAAGCTCTGGGGCCAACGTA. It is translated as CASSYRNTSSGANV. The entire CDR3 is CASSYRNTSSGANVLFF.

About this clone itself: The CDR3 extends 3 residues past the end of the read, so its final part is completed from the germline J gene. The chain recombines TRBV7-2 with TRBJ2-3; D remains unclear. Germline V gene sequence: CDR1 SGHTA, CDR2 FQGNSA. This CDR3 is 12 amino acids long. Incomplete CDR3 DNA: TGTGCCAGCAGCTTAGGACAAGAGACG. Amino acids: CASSLGQET. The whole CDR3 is CASSLGQETQYF.

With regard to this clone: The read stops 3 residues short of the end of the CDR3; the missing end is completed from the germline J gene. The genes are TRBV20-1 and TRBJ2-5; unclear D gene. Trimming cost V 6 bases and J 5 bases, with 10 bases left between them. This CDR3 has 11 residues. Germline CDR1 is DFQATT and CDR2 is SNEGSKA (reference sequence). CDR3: CSAPFFETQYF. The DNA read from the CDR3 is TGCAGTGCCCCCTTTTTCGAGACC.

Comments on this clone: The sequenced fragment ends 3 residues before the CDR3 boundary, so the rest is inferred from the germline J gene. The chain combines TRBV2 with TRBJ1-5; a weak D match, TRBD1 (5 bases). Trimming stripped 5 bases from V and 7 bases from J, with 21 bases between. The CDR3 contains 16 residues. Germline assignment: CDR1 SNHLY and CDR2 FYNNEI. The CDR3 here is CASSLLVWGGIQPQHF. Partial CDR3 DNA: TGTGCCAGCAGTTTACTCGTCTGGGGGGGGATACAGCCC. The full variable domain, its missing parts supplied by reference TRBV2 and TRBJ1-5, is EPEVTQTPSHQVTQMGQEVILRCVPISNHLYFYWYRQILGQKVEFLVSFYNNEISEKSEIFDDQFSVERPDGSNFTLKIRSTKLEDSAMYFCASSLLVWGGIQPQHFGDGTRLSIL.

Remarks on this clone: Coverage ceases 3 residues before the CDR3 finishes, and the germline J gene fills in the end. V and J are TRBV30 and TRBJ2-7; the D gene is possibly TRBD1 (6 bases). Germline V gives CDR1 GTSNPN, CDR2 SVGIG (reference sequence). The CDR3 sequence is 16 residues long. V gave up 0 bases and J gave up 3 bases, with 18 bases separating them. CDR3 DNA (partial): TGTGCCTGGAGTGTCACTTCGGACAGTGTTTTCTACGAG. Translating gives CAWSVTSDSVFYE. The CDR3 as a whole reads CAWSVTSDSVFYEQYF.

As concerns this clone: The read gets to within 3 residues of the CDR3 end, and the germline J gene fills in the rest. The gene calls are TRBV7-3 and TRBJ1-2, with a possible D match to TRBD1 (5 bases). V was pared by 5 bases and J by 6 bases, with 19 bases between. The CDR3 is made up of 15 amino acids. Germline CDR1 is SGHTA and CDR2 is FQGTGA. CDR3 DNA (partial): TGTGCCAGCAGCCGACACCCGGGGGAAGAAGATGGC. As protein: CASSRHPGEEDG. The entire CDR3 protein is CASSRHPGEEDGYTF.

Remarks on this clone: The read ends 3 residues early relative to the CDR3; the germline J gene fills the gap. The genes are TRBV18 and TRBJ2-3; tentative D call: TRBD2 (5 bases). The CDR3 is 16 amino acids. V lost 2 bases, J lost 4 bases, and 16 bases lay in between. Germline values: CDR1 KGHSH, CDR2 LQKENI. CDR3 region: CASSPRGQLWADTQYF. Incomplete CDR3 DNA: TGTGCCAGCTCACCAAGAGGGCAGCTGTGGGCAGATACG.

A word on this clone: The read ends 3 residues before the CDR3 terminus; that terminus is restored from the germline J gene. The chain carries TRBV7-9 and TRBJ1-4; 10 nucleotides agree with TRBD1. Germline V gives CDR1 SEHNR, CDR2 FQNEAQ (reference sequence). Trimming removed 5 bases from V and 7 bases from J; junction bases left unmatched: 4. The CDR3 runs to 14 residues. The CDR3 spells CASSPTGGGEKLFF. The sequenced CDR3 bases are TGTGCCAGCAGCCCGACAGGGGGCGGTGAAAAA.

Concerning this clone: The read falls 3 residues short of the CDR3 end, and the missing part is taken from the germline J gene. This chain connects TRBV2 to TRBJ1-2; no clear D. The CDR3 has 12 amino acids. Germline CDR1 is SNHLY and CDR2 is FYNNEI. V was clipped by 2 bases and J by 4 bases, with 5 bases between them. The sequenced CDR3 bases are TGTGCCAGCAGTGAACAGAGCTATGGC. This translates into CASSEQSYG. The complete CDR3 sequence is CASSEQSYGYTF. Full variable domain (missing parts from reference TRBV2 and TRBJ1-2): EPEVTQTPSHQVTQMGQEVILRCVPISNHLYFYWYRQILGQKVEFLVSFYNNEISEKSEIFDDQFSVERPDGSNFTLKIRSTKLEDSAMYFCASSEQSYGYTFGSGTRLTVV.

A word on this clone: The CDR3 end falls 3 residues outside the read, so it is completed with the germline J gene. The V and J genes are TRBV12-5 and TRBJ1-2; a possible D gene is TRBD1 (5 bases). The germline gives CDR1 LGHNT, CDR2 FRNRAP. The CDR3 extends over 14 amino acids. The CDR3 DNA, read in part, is TGTGCTAGTGGTTTGGAGGCCGGGGGGTTAGGC. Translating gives CASGLEAGGLG. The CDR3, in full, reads CASGLEAGGLGYTF.

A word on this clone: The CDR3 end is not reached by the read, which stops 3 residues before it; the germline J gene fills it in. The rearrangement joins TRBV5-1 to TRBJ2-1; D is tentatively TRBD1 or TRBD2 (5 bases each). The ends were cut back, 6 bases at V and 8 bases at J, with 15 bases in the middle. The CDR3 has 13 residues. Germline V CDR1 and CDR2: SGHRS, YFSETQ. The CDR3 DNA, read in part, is TGCGCCAGCAACCCAGGGAGAAGGGATGAG. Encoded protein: CASNPGRRDE. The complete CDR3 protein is CASNPGRRDEQFF.

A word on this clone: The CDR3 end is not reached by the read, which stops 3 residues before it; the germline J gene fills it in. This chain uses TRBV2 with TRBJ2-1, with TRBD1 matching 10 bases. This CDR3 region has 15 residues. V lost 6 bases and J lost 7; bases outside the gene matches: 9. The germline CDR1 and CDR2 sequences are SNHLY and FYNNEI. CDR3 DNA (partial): TGTGCCAGCAGAGCCGGGACAGGGGTCGAAAATGAG. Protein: CASRAGTGVENE. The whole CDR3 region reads CASRAGTGVENEQFF. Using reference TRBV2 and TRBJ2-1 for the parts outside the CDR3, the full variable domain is EPEVTQTPSHQVTQMGQEVILRCVPISNHLYFYWYRQILGQKVEFLVSFYNNEISEKSEIFDDQFSVERPDGSNFTLKIRSTKLEDSAMYFCASRAGTGVENEQFFGPGTRLTVL.

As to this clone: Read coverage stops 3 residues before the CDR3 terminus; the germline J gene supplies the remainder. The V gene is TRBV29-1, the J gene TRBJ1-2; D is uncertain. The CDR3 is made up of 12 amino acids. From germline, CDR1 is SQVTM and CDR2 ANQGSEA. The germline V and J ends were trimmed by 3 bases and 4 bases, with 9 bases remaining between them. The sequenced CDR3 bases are TGCAGCGTTGAGGAGGGCCTCTATGGC. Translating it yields CSVEEGLYG. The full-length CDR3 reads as CSVEEGLYGYTF.

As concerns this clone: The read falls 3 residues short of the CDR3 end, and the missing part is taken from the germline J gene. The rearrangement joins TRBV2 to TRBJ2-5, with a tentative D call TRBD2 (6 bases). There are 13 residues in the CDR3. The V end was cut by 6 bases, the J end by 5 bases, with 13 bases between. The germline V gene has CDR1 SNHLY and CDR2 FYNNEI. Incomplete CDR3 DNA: TGTGCCAGCAGCCGGGACCGGGGGGAGACC. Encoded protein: CASSRDRGET. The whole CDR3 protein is CASSRDRGETQYF.

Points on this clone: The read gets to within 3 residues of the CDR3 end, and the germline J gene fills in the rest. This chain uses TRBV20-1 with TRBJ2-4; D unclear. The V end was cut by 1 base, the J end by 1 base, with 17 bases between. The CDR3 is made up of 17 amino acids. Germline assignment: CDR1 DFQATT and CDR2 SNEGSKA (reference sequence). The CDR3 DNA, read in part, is TGCAGTGCTAGAGTAGTTGGCGGTCGGTCGGCCAAAAACATT. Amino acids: CSARVVGGRSAKNI. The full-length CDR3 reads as CSARVVGGRSAKNIQYF.

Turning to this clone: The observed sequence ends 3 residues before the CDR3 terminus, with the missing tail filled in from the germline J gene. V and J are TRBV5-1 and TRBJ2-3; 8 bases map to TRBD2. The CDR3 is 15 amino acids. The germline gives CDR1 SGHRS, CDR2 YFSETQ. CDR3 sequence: CASSLAGGGNQPQYF. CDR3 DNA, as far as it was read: TGCGCCAGCAGCTTGGCCGGGGGGGGCAATCAGCCG.

The CDR3 sequence: CASSFSAGNTIYF. CDR3 DNA, as far as it was read: TGCGCCAGCAGCTTTTCGGCTGGAAACACC. The chain employs TRBV5-1 and TRBJ1-3; unclear D gene. The read falls 3 residues short of the CDR3 end, and the missing part is taken from the germline J gene. V was clipped by 2 bases and J by 2 bases, with 5 bases between them. CDR1 and CDR2 (germline): SGHRS, YFSETQ. This CDR3 is built from 13 residues.

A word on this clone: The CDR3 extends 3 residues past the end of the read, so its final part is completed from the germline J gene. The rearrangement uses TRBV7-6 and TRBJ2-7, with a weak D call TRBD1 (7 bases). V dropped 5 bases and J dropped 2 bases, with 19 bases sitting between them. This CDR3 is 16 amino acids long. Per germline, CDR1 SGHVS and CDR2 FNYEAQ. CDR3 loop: CASSPPAAGGPYEQYF. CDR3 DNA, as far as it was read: TGTGCCAGCAGCCCCCCGGCCGCAGGGGGGCCCTACGAG.